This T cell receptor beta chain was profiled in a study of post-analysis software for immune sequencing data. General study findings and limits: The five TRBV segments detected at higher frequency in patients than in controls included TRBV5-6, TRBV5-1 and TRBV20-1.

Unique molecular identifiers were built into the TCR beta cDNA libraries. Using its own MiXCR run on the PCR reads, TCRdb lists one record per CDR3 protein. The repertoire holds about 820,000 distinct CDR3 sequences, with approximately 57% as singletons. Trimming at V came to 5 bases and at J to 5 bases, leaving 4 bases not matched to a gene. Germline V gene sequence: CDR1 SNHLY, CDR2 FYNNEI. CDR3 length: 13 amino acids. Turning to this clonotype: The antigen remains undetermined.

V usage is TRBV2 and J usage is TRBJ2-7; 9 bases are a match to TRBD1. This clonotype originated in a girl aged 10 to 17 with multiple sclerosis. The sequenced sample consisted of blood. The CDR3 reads CASSTGQGDEQYF. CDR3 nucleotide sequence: TGTGCCAGCAGTACGGGACAGGGCGACGAGCAGTACTTC.